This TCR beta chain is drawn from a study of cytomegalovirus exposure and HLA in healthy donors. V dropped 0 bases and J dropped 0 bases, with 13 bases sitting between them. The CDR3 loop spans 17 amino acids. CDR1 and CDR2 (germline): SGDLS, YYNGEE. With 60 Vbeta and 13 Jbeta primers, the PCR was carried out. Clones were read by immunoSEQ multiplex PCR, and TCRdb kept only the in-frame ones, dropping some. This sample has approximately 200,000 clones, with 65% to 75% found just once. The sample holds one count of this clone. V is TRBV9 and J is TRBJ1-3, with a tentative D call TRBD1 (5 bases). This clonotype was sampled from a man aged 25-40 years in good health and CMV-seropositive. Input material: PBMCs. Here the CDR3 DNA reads TGTGCCAGCAGCGTAGGGGAACAGGCCAGCTCTGGAAACACCATATATTTT. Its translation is CASSVGEQASSGNTIYF.